This note documents a single T cell receptor (beta chain) sequence. These data come from a study of identical twins. TCRdb redid the calling of the 5' RACE reads with MiXCR, one entry per CDR3 protein. This table has 570,000 or so distinct CDR3 sequences, approximately 10% appearing once. Germline V gene lookup returns CDR1 SEHNR and CDR2 FQNEAQ (reference sequence). Trimming cost V 7 bases and J 3 bases; bases outside gene matches: 12. The CDR3 covers 17 residues. The same specimen was also included in a second study, on yellow fever vaccine responses in identical twins.

Sequenced input: PBMCs. The clonotype was recovered from a woman younger than 35 in good health. The chain links TRBV7-9 to TRBJ2-2, with 9 bases lining up with TRBD2. CDR3 in amino acids: CASTVGAGGPYTGELFF. Written as DNA, the CDR3 is TGTGCCAGCACCGTAGGGGCGGGAGGGCCGTACACCGGGGAGCTGTTTTTT.